The rows below give T cell receptor beta chains drawn from one sample of a study of CD8 T cells in ankylosing spondylitis. One entry per CDR3 protein, called by TCRdb with MiXCR from the 5' RACE reads. The sample contains 350,000 to 400,000 distinct CDR3 sequences, 20% to 25% of which appear only once. Input material: blood, either unsorted or a sorted T cell fraction (not recorded which). All receptors derive from a male donor with ankylosing spondylitis or in good health (not recorded which). Each CDR3 is given without its conserved first and last residue.

TRBV7-2	TRBJ2-2	ASSSGFTGDTGELF
TRBV12-3/TRBV12-4	TRBJ2-3	ASSPLDSGGITDTQY
TRBV11-2	TRBJ2-5	ASSRRQLQETQY
TRBV24-1	TRBJ2-2	ATSDPRTGELF
TRBV20-1	TRBJ2-7	SATARDTYYEQY
TRBV20-1	TRBJ2-7	SARPDRGRGYEQY
TRBV10-3	TRBJ2-1	ATGPTGGDEQF
TRBV4-1	TRBJ2-5	ASSQVQDGETQY
TRBV11-2	TRBJ2-1	ASSDGGTSGGANEQF
TRBV15	TRBJ2-3	ATSSDRVATDTQY
TRBV9	TRBJ2-1	ASSVEWSGWNNEQF
TRBV7-9	TRBJ1-6	ASSLDDKAVYNSPLH
TRBV12-3/TRBV12-4	TRBJ2-2	ASSLDGGMTGELF
TRBV12-3/TRBV12-4	TRBJ1-5	ASSMDGIWNQPQH
TRBV27	TRBJ2-5	ASSLSVPPRETQY
TRBV29-1	TRBJ2-2	SVEKGNTGELF
TRBV10-1	TRBJ2-1	ASSESRHLYNEQF
TRBV12-3/TRBV12-4	TRBJ2-2	ASSPAGGRTGELF
TRBV6-1	TRBJ2-2	ASSLWRTGSGELF
TRBV3-1	TRBJ1-2	ASSQDSGVNYGYT
TRBV12-3/TRBV12-4	TRBJ2-2	ASSPDRNTGELF
TRBV11-2	TRBJ2-7	ASSLGVVAGGSFSRSYEQY
TRBV7-9	TRBJ2-1	ASRPTTSGGTYNEQF
TRBV30	TRBJ2-7	AWSVGASYEQY
TRBV20-1	TRBJ2-7	SALQQAEGYEQY
TRBV20-1	TRBJ1-2	SANQPT
TRBV5-8	TRBJ2-7	ASSEPTLGFSYEQY
TRBV20-1	TRBJ2-3	SASLNTDTQY
TRBV5-1	TRBJ2-3	ASSPKTSGWTDTQY
TRBV27	TRBJ2-7	ASRQGGLASEQY
TRBV3-1	TRBJ2-5	ASSARTPRGEETQY
TRBV4-1	TRBJ2-7	ASTPFDRGPYEQY
TRBV7-9	TRBJ2-1	ASSQTGQTYNEQF